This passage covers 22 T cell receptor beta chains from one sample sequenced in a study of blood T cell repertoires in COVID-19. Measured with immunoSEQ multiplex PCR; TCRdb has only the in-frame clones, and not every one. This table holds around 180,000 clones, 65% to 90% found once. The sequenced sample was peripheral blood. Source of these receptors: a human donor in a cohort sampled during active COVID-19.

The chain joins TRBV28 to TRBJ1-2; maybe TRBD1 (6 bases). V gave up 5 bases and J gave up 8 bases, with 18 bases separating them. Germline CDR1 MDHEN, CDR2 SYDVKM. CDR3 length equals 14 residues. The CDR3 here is CASSPLQGWGGYTF. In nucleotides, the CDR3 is TGTGCCAGCAGTCCACTACAGGGCTGGGGGGGCTACACCTTC.

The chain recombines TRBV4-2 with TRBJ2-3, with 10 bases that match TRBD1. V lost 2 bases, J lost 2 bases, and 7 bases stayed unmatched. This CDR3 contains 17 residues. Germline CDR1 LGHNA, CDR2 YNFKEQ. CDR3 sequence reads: CASSQPGTGDITDTQYF. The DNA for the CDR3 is TGTGCCAGCAGCCAACCGGGGACAGGGGACATCACAGATACGCAGTATTTT.

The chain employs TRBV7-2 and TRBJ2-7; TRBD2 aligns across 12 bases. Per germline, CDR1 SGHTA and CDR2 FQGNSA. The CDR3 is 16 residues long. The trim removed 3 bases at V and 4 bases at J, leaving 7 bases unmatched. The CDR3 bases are TGTGCCAGCAGCTTTCCCCCCGGGACTAGCGGGTACGAGCAGTACTTC. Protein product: CASSFPPGTSGYEQYF.

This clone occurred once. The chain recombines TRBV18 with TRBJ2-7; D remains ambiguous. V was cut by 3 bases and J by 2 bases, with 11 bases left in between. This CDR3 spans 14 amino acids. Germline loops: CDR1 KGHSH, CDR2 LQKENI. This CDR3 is CASSPSGTAYEQYF. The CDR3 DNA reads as TGTGCCAGCTCACCCTCGGGTACCGCCTACGAGCAGTACTTC. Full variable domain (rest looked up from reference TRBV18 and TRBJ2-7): NAGVMQNPRHLVRRRGQEARLRCSPMKGHSHVYWYRQLPEEGLKFMVYLQKENIIDESGMPKERFSAEFPKEGPSILRIQQVVRGDSAAYFCASSPSGTAYEQYFGPGTRLTVT.

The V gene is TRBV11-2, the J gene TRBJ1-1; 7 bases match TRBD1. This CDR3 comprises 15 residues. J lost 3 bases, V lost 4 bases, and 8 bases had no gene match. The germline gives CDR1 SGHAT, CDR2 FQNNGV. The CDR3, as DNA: TGTGCCAGCAGCTCCCCCCGACAGGGTGACACTGAAGCTTTCTTT. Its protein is CASSSPRQGDTEAFF.

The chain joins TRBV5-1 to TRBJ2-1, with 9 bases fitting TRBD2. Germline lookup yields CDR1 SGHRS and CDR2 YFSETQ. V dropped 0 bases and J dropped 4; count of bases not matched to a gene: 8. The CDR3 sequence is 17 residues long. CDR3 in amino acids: CASSLDGSGGLYNEQFF. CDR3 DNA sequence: TGCGCCAGCAGCTTGGATGGTAGCGGGGGCCTTTACAATGAGCAGTTCTTC.

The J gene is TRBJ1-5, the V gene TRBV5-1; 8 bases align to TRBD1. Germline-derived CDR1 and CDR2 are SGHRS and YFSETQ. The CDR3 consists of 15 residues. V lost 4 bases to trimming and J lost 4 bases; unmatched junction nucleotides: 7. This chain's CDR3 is CASSLTGADNQPQHF. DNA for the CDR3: TGCGCCAGCAGCCTGACAGGGGCTGATAATCAGCCCCAGCATTTT.

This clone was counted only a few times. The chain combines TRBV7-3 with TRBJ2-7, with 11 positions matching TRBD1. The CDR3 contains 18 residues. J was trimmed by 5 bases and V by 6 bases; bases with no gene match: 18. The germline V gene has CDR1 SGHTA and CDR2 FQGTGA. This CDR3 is CASRPSGTGGSVGHEQYF. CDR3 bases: TGTGCCAGCAGACCCTCGGGGACAGGGGGTTCCGTGGGGCACGAGCAGTACTTC.

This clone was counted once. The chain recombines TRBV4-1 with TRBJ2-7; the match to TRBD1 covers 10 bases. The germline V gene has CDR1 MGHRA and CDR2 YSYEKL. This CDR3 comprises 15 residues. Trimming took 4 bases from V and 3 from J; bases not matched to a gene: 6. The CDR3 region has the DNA TGCGCCAGCAGCCCCCGGACAGGGGGGAGCTACGAGCAGTACTTC. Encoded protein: CASSPRTGGSYEQYF.

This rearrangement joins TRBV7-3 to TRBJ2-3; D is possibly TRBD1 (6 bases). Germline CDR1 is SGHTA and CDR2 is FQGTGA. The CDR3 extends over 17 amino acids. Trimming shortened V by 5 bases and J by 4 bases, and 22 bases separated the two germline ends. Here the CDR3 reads CASSTLQGPLRADTQYF. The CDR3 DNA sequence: TGTGCCAGCAGCACCCTACAGGGACCCCTTCGCGCAGATACGCAGTATTTT. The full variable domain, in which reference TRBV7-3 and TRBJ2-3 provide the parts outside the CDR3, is GAGVSQTPSNKVTEKGKYVELRCDPISGHTALYWYRQSLGQGPEFLIYFQGTGAADDSGLPNDRFFAVRPEGSVSTLKIQRTERGDSAVYLCASSTLQGPLRADTQYFGPGTRLTVL.

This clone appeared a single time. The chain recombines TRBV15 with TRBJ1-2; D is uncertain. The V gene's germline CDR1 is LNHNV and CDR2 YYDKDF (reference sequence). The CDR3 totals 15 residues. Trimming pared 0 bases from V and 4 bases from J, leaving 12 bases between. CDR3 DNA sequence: TGTGCCACCAGCAGAGATAGTGGCCCTAGCTATGGCTACACCTTC. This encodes CATSRDSGPSYGYTF.

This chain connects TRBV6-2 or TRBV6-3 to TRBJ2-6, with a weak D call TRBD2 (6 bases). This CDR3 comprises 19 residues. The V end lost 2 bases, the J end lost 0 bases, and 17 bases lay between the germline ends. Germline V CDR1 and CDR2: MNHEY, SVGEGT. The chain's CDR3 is CASSYGGGFGYSGANVLTF. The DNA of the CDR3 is TGTGCCAGCAGTTACGGGGGAGGTTTCGGATACTCTGGGGCCAACGTCCTGACTTTC.

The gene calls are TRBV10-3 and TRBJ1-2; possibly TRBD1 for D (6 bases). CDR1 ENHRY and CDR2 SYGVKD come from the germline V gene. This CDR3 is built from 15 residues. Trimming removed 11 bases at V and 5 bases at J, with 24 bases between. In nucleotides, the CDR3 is TGTGCCGTTACCCCCGGGTCAGGGGAAGGGTATGGCTACACCTTC. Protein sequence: CAVTPGSGEGYGYTF.

CDR3 amino acids: CASSEIGVRGGSLYGYTF. For the CDR3, the DNA is TGTGCCAGCAGTGAAATCGGGGTCCGAGGGGGTTCCCTGTATGGCTACACCTTC. J is TRBJ1-2 and V is TRBV6-1; D is possibly TRBD1 (6 bases). The CDR3 loop spans 18 amino acids. Between the trimmed V and J ends, which lost 2 bases and 5 bases, there was a span of 24 bases. CDR1 is MNHNS and CDR2 is SASEGT in the germline V gene.

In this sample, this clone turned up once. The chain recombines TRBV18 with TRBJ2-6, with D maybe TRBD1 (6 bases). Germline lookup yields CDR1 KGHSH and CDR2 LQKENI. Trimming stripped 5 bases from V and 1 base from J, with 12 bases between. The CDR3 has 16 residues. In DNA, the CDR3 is TGTGCCAGCTCATACAAACAGGGTTCTGGGGCCAACGTCCTGACTTTC. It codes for CASSYKQGSGANVLTF.

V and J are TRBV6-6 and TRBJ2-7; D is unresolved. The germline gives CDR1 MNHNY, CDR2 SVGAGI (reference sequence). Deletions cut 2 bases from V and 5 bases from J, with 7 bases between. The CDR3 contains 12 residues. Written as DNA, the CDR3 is TGTGCCAGCAGTTACACATCTGACGAGCAGTACTTC. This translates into CASSYTSDEQYF.

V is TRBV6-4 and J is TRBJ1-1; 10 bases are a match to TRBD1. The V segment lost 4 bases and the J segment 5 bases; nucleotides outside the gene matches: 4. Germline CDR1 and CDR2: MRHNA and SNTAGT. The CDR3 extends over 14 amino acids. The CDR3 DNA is TGTGCCAGCAGTGTTGGGACAGGGGAGACTGAAGCTTTCTTT. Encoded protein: CASSVGTGETEAFF.

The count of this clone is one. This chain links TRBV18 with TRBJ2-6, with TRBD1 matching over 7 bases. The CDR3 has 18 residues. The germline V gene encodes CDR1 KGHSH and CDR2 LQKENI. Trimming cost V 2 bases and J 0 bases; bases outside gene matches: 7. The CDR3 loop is CASSPTTGSYSGANVLTF. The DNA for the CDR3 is TGTGCCAGCTCACCAACGACAGGGTCCTACTCTGGGGCCAACGTCCTGACTTTC.

CDR3 nucleotide sequence: TGTGCCAGCAGCCAAGAGTGGGACTATAGCTCCTACGAGCAGTACTTC. It encodes CASSQEWDYSSYEQYF. The rearrangement links TRBV4-2 to TRBJ2-7; 7 bases match TRBD2. The CDR3 contains 16 residues. Trimming at V came to 0 bases and at J to 0 bases, leaving 5 bases not matched to a gene. CDR1 is LGHNA and CDR2 is YNFKEQ in the germline V gene.

In DNA form, the CDR3 reads TGTGCCAGCAGCTTTCCGGGACAGGGTAATCAAGATACGCAGTATTTT. Protein product: CASSFPGQGNQDTQYF. The chain joins TRBV7-3 to TRBJ2-3; 9 bases agree with TRBD1. The ends lost 3 bases at V and 5 bases at J; junction bases unmatched: 9. The germline CDR1 and CDR2 sequences are SGHTA and FQGTGA. This CDR3 has 16 amino acids.

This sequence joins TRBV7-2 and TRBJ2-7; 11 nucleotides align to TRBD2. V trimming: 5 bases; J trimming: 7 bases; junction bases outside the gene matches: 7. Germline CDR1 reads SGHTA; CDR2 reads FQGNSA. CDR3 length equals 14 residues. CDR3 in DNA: TGTGCCAGCAGCCCGGGACTAGCGGTTCTTGAGCAGTACTTC. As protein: CASSPGLAVLEQYF. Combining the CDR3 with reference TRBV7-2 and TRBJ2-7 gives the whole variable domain GAGVSQSPSNKVTEKGKDVELRCDPISGHTALYWYRQSLGQGLEFLIYFQGNSAPDKSGLPSDRFSAERTGGSVSTLTIQRTQQEDSAVYLCASSPGLAVLEQYFGPGTRLTVT.

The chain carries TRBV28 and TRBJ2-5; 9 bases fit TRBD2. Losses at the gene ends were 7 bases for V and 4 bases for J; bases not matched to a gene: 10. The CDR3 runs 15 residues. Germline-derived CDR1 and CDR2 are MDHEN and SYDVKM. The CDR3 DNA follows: TGTGCCAGCACCCATGGGGCGGGAGGGCCAGAGACCCAGTACTTC. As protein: CASTHGAGGPETQYF.